This T cell receptor beta chain was identified in a study of T cell changes during pregnancy in multiple sclerosis. Sequencing was performed with immunoSEQ multiplex PCR; in TCRdb, only in-frame clones are kept and a portion is missing. The profile shows about 50,000 clones, 90% to 95% of them singletons. CDR1 and CDR2 from the germline V gene are SGHAT and FQDESV (reference sequence). J gave up 3 bases and V 5 bases, and 5 bases lay outside the gene matches. The CDR3 totals 16 residues. The sample was CD8+ T cells from peripheral blood mononuclear cells, taken in the first trimester of pregnancy. This chain links TRBV11-1 with TRBJ2-2; TRBD2 aligns across 11 bases. This sequence originates from a female donor with multiple sclerosis, enrolled in a pregnancy study. CDR3 bases: TGTGCCAGCAGCGCCCTAGCGGGAGGTTACACCGGGGAGCTGTTTTTT. It codes for CASSALAGGYTGELFF.